The text below deals with one T cell receptor (beta chain). The antigen is undetermined. This entry comes from a study of cytomegalovirus exposure and HLA in healthy donors. As for the study in general: About 180 million T cells yielded 117 million unique TCR beta sequences, as an earlier analysis found. Genetic ancestry analysis placed around 76% of the roughly 400 donors that were genotyped in the Caucasian-associated cluster. General observations from the study: Immune exposure was documented only through CMV serostatus. The CMV antigen specificity of a few CMV-associated chains was confirmed through in vitro analysis.

The PCR used 60 Vbeta and 13 Jbeta primers. TCRdb's table, derived via immunoSEQ multiplex PCR, lists solely in-frame clones and lacks some. The data contain around 130,000 clones, 81% of them singletons. The CDR3 has 14 amino acids. The V and J ends lost 2 bases and 7 bases respectively, with 15 bases between them. Germline CDR1 reads KGHSH; CDR2 reads LQKENI. The receptor was derived from a man aged 35 to 55 in good health and CMV-seronegative. Sequencing was done on a sample of PBMCs. The chain recombines TRBV18 with TRBJ2-7; possibly TRBD1 for D (7 bases). CDR3 region: CASSPSGDSEEQYF. The DNA of the CDR3 is TGTGCCAGCTCACCATCGGGGGACAGTGAGGAGCAGTACTTC.